The clone carrying this T cell receptor (beta chain) was recorded a few times. This sample was included in a study of blood T cell repertoires in COVID-19. Study information: Sites in the United States, Italy and Spain provided acute and convalescent COVID-19 samples.

Authors' methods: Reference gene primers were amplified, and this amplification served to estimate nucleated cell counts. This table comes from immunoSEQ multiplex PCR, and its TCRdb copy is limited to in-frame clones, with some not included. V and J calls and clone size follow that table, whereas D and trimming were derived from the DNA. The sample holds about 170,000 clones, approximately 85% seen once. Trimming pared 4 bases from V and 7 bases from J, leaving 10 bases between. Germline V gives CDR1 LGHDT, CDR2 YNNKEL (reference sequence). The CDR3 extends over 12 amino acids. Sequenced material: peripheral blood. The chain is built from TRBV3-1 (or the pseudogene TRBV3-2) and TRBJ1-1; D not certain. The source is a man aged 35 to 55 who had recovered from COVID-19. The CDR3 here is CASSRAEGEAFF. CDR3 nucleotides: TGTGCCAGCAGCCGCGCGGAGGGTGAAGCTTTCTTT.